A single sample is the source of the 22 T cell receptor beta chains below, sequenced in a study of blood T cell repertoires in COVID-19. Sequenced by immunoSEQ multiplex PCR; TCRdb stores in-frame clones only, minus some. The table includes 200,000 to 250,000 clones, around 81% detected once. Sequences were obtained from PBMCs or T cells enriched from blood (not recorded which). These receptors were taken from a woman in her fifties or sixties with acute COVID-19.

The J gene is TRBJ2-1, the V gene TRBV28; TRBD2 matches at 9 bases. The V gene end was trimmed by 3 bases and the J gene end by 8 bases; junction bases not matched to a gene: 8. Per germline, CDR1 MDHEN and CDR2 SYDVKM. CDR3 length: 15 residues. Here the CDR3 DNA reads TGTGCCAGCAGTTTCCCAGCGGGGGGCGGATATGAGCAGTTCTTC. It yields the protein CASSFPAGGGYEQFF.

A few counts support this clone. In the same sample, other DNA sequences code for this CDR3. Here the CDR3 DNA reads TGTGCCAGCAGCCCAGGGGGTTGGGAAGATACGCAGTATTTT. This encodes CASSPGGWEDTQYF. V usage is TRBV5-4 and J usage is TRBJ2-3, with 7 bases identical to TRBD1. Trimming took 4 bases from V and 5 from J; bases not matched to a gene: 7. Germline V lookup: CDR1 SGHNT, CDR2 YYREEE (reference sequence). The CDR3 runs 14 residues.

The chain is built from TRBV6-5 and TRBJ1-1, with D possibly TRBD1 on 6 matching bases. The CDR3 extends over 15 amino acids. V was shortened by 2 bases and J by 1 base, with 11 bases between the two germline ends. Germline V CDR1 and CDR2: MNHEY, SVGAGI. The CDR3 sequence: CASSYSRGQNTEAFF. Here the CDR3 DNA reads TGTGCCAGCAGTTACAGCAGGGGTCAGAACACTGAAGCTTTCTTT.

This clone was seen a few times. The rearrangement joins TRBV7-2 to TRBJ1-3; no reliable D call. The V end lost 0 bases, the J end lost 1 base, and 10 bases lay between the germline ends. The germline CDR1 and CDR2 sequences are SGHTA and FQGNSA. The CDR3 is made up of 16 amino acids. The CDR3 region is CASSLAFSGSGNTIYF. The CDR3 nucleotides are TGTGCCAGCAGCTTAGCGTTTTCCGGGTCTGGAAACACCATATATTTT.

The chain carries TRBV7-2 and TRBJ1-2; tentatively, D is TRBD1 (6 bases). Trimming cost V 2 bases and J 8 bases, with 12 bases left between them. Germline V gene lookup returns CDR1 SGHTA and CDR2 FQGNSA. The CDR3 is 13 amino acids. CDR3 DNA: TGTGCCAGCAGCTTAACAGGGAATCGGGGCTACACCTTC. As protein: CASSLTGNRGYTF.

The chain carries TRBV10-3 and TRBJ2-7; tentative D call: TRBD1 (6 bases). V was pared by 0 bases and J by 2 bases, with 11 bases between. The CDR3 has 15 residues. Germline V gives CDR1 ENHRY, CDR2 SYGVKD. The CDR3 sequence is CAISESTQGAYEQYF. In DNA, the CDR3 is TGTGCCATCAGTGAGTCAACACAGGGTGCCTACGAGCAGTACTTC.

The V gene is TRBV19, the J gene TRBJ1-2; TRBD1 might be the D (5 bases). The germline V gene has CDR1 LNHDA and CDR2 SQIVND (reference sequence). The CDR3 is 17 residues long. The germline V and J ends were trimmed by 5 bases and 1 base, with 20 bases remaining between them. The CDR3 nucleotides are TGTGCCAGTAGTCCCCTCGGGGGAGATAGGATTAACTATGGCTACACCTTC. It yields the protein CASSPLGGDRINYGYTF.

This rearrangement joins TRBV7-2 to TRBJ2-1; 9 nucleotides align to TRBD1. Germline-derived CDR1 and CDR2 are SGHTA and FQGNSA. The CDR3 loop spans 14 amino acids. V lost 7 bases to trimming and J lost 3 bases; unmatched junction nucleotides: 4. The CDR3 sequence is CASKRTGDYNEQFF. In DNA, the CDR3 is TGTGCCAGCAAACGGACAGGGGACTACAATGAGCAGTTCTTC.

CDR3 sequence: CASSPGQGQAKNIQYF. DNA for the CDR3: TGTGCCAGCAGCCCAGGACAGGGGCAAGCCAAAAACATTCAGTACTTC. The gene calls are TRBV7-9 and TRBJ2-4, with 9 bases that match TRBD1. Germline V gene sequence: CDR1 SEHNR, CDR2 FQNEAQ (reference sequence). The CDR3 has 16 residues. V shed 5 bases and J 0 bases; nucleotides not matched to a gene: 5.

The chain recombines TRBV7-2 with TRBJ2-3; 7 bases align to TRBD1. Losses at the gene ends were 3 bases for V and 4 bases for J; bases not matched to a gene: 10. The CDR3 has 16 residues. Germline V lookup: CDR1 SGHTA, CDR2 FQGNSA. Written as DNA, the CDR3 is TGTGCCAGCAGCTTGCGGCGACAGGGTGGTCCAGATACGCAGTATTTT. Translating gives CASSLRRQGGPDTQYF.

This sequence joins TRBV6-5 and TRBJ1-2; no clear D gene. This CDR3 is built from 13 residues. The germline gives CDR1 MNHEY, CDR2 SVGAGI. Trimming cost V 4 bases and J 2 bases, with 8 bases left between them. The CDR3 DNA sequence: TGTGCCAGCAGTTTGGCCGAAAACTATGGCTACACCTTC. Residues: CASSLAENYGYTF.

The rearrangement links TRBV28 to TRBJ2-2; 9 bases line up with TRBD1. Germline V CDR1 and CDR2: MDHEN, SYDVKM. The CDR3 has 14 residues. The trim removed 6 bases at V and 7 bases at J, leaving 6 bases unmatched. The CDR3 is CASRSGTGNGELFF. In nucleotides, the CDR3 is TGTGCCAGCAGGTCCGGGACAGGGAACGGGGAGCTGTTTTTT.

V gene TRBV7-6 combines with J gene TRBJ1-3; TRBD1 matches 7 bases. V lost 8 bases and J lost 4; bases outside the gene matches: 8. CDR1 and CDR2 (germline): SGHVS, FNYEAQ. The CDR3 is 14 amino acids. The CDR3: CASVERDRGNTIYF. CDR3 nucleotides: TGTGCCAGCGTCGAAAGGGACAGAGGAAACACCATATATTTT.

This clone was detected a few times. The chain couples TRBV11-2 to TRBJ2-2, with D tentatively TRBD1 (6 bases). The CDR3 loop spans 13 amino acids. V shed 6 bases and J shed 5 bases, with 10 bases lying between them. Per the germline V gene, CDR1 is SGHAT and CDR2 is FQNNGV. CDR3 loop: CASSSQGTGELFF. The CDR3 DNA is TGTGCCAGCAGTTCTCAGGGGACCGGGGAGCTGTTTTTT. The complete variable domain, with remaining parts taken from reference TRBV11-2 and TRBJ2-2, reads EAGVAQSPRYKIIEKRQSVAFWCNPISGHATLYWYQQILGQGPKLLIQFQNNGVVDDSQLPKDRFSAERLKGVDSTLKIQPAKLEDSAVYLCASSSQGTGELFFGEGSRLTVL.

This clone was picked up a small number of times. The rearrangement links TRBV11-2 to TRBJ2-5; the match to TRBD1 covers 8 bases. Germline-derived CDR1 and CDR2 are SGHAT and FQNNGV. This CDR3 is built from 17 residues. V was pared by 1 base and J by 6 bases, with 13 bases of the junction left unmatched. DNA for the CDR3: TGTGCCAGCAGCTTAGTAGGAAGGGGAGACAGGGGCCAGACCCAGTACTTC. Translation gives CASSLVGRGDRGQTQYF.

The V call is TRBV19, the J call TRBJ1-2, with 8 nucleotides matching TRBD1. J gave up 8 bases and V 4 bases, and 15 bases lay outside the gene matches. The CDR3 loop spans 16 amino acids. Germline assignment: CDR1 LNHDA and CDR2 SQIVND (reference sequence). CDR3 region: CASSTPGGAGWEGYTF. The CDR3 nucleotides are TGTGCCAGTAGTACTCCAGGGGGCGCTGGATGGGAAGGCTACACCTTC.

The chain is built from TRBV5-6 and TRBJ2-7; TRBD1 aligns across 9 bases. The germline CDR1 and CDR2 sequences are SGHDT and YYEEEE. This CDR3 is built from 14 residues. With 4 bases clipped from V and 6 bases from J, the junction kept 8 bases outside the gene matches. CDR3 nucleotides: TGTGCCAGCAGCATTGACAGGGGGGTCCTCGAGCAGTACTTC. Protein product: CASSIDRGVLEQYF.

This sequence joins TRBV3-1 (or the pseudogene TRBV3-2) and TRBJ2-2; 7 nucleotides agree with TRBD1. Germline CDR1 LGHDT, CDR2 YNNKEL (reference sequence). The V segment lost 0 bases and the J segment 5 bases; nucleotides outside the gene matches: 9. This CDR3 contains 17 residues. The CDR3 loop is CASSQESRGLLTGELFF. The CDR3 bases are TGTGCCAGCAGCCAAGAATCAAGGGGGCTATTGACCGGGGAGCTGTTTTTT.

J is TRBJ2-2 and V is TRBV7-6, with 9 bases that match TRBD2. This CDR3 region has 18 residues. Germline CDR1 reads SGHVS; CDR2 reads FNYEAQ. V lost 2 bases, J lost 5 bases, and 12 bases stayed unmatched. The CDR3: CASSLRLAEDEYTGELFF. CDR3 bases: TGTGCCAGCAGCTTAAGACTAGCGGAAGATGAATATACCGGGGAGCTGTTTTTT.

The chain combines TRBV5-1 with TRBJ2-7, with TRBD2 matching over 7 bases. The germline V gene has CDR1 SGHRS and CDR2 YFSETQ. The CDR3 sequence is 17 residues long. Trimming cost V 4 bases and J 4 bases; bases outside gene matches: 17. The CDR3 DNA reads as TGCGCCAGCAGCCTGGGGGAGGGGCGAACCCAACTTTACGAGCAGTACTTC. Its protein product is CASSLGEGRTQLYEQYF. Supplemented by reference TRBV5-1 and TRBJ2-7, the full variable domain reads KAGVTQTPRYLIKTRGQQVTLSCSPISGHRSVSWYQQTPGQGLQFLFEYFSETQRNKGNFPGRFSGRQFSNSRSEMNVSTLELGDSALYLCASSLGEGRTQLYEQYFGPGTRLTVT.

V usage is TRBV7-2 and J usage is TRBJ2-7; TRBD2 might be the D (7 bases). V was shortened by 1 base and J by 3 bases, with 16 bases between the two germline ends. CDR3 length equals 16 residues. Germline V gene data show CDR1 as SGHTA and CDR2 as FQGNSA. The chain's CDR3 is CASSLVRGGGDYEQYF. CDR3 nucleotide sequence: TGTGCCAGCAGCTTAGTTCGGGGAGGGGGAGACTACGAGCAGTACTTC.

The rearrangement joins TRBV6-2 or TRBV6-3 to TRBJ2-7; tentatively, D is TRBD2 (5 bases). Trimming took 5 bases from V and 2 from J, leaving 19 bases between them. Germline V lookup: CDR1 MNHEY, CDR2 SVGEGT. This CDR3 is 16 amino acids long. CDR3 sequence (DNA): TGTGCCAGCAGTCACGAGAGCCCTAGACTAACCTACGAGCAGTACTTC. This translates into CASSHESPRLTYEQYF.